This T cell receptor (beta chain) was captured by sequencing in a study of blood T cell repertoires in COVID-19. The protocol was immunoSEQ multiplex PCR, while the TCRdb copy is restricted to in-frame clones and leaves out a portion. This repertoire shows approximately 220,000 clones, 88% found once; its top ten account for roughly 2.8%. Across about two dozen US areas, participants ranged in age from roughly 18 to 95 years. This sequence originates from a woman aged 25 to 39 who had recovered from COVID-19. The specimen sequenced was PBMCs or T cells enriched from blood (not recorded which).

CDR3 loop: CASSLALTGGTGELFF. In DNA form, the CDR3 reads TGTGCCAGCAGCTTGGCCTTAACAGGGGGGACCGGGGAGCTGTTTTTT. This chain joins TRBV5-6 and TRBJ2-2, with 8 bases fitting TRBD1. V lost 0 bases, J lost 5 bases, and 6 bases stayed unmatched. The CDR3 covers 16 residues. Germline V gene data show CDR1 as SGHDT and CDR2 as YYEEEE.